The rows below give T cell receptor beta chains drawn from one sample of a study of identical twins. TCRdb redid the calling of the 5' RACE reads with MiXCR, one entry per CDR3 protein. The sample contains around 470,000 distinct CDR3 sequences, 13% to 15% of which appear only once. The sample was also linked to a second study, of yellow fever vaccine responses in identical twins.

The sequenced sample consisted of CD4+ T cells sorted from blood. These receptors came from a woman aged 18-29 years in good health. Each CDR3 is given with its conserved first and last residue. Each record gives: J gene, D gene, CDR3 length, V gene, clone size, CDR3 protein, CDR3 DNA. D genes are given only for firm matches. The listing skips clone size in some rows; elsewhere it reads once, few, many or a size class.

>TRBJ2-2|NA|12|TRBV9|NA
CASSESWGELFF
TGTGCCAGCAGCGAAAGTTGGGGGGAGCTGTTTTTT
>TRBJ2-3|TRBD2|15|TRBV28|few
CASSFGGVGTDTQYF
TGTGCCAGCAGTTTCGGGGGGGTAGGAACAGATACGCAGTATTTT
>TRBJ2-1|TRBD2|17|TRBV12-3/TRBV12-4|NA
CASSLSFGLAEHNEQFF
TGTGCCAGCAGTTTAAGCTTTGGACTAGCGGAACACAATGAGCAGTTCTTC
>TRBJ2-1|NA|13|TRBV5-5|many
CASRRGGYNEQFF
TGTGCCAGCAGGAGGGGGGGCTACAATGAGCAGTTCTTC
>TRBJ2-1|TRBD1|16|TRBV5-1|NA
CASSLGLGTGGNEQFF
TGCGCCAGCAGCTTGGGGCTCGGGACAGGGGGCAATGAGCAGTTCTTC
>TRBJ2-5|TRBD1|13|TRBV5-1|few
CASVRGPGETQYF
TGCGCCAGCGTGAGGGGGCCGGGAGAGACCCAGTACTTC
>TRBJ2-5|NA|16|TRBV7-2|few
CASSFEDRRVGETQYF
TGTGCCAGCAGCTTTGAAGATCGACGGGTAGGGGAGACCCAGTACTTC
>TRBJ2-5|NA|13|TRBV3-1|NA
CASSQRFQETQYF
TGTGCCAGCAGCCAGCGGTTCCAAGAGACCCAGTACTTC
>TRBJ2-2|TRBD2|15|TRBV6-1|NA
CASNERGVNTGELFF
TGTGCCAGCAACGAACGGGGGGTAAACACCGGGGAGCTGTTTTTT
>TRBJ2-5|NA|16|TRBV15|few
CATSRDRGGGEETQYF
TGTGCCACCAGCAGAGATCGTGGGGGTGGCGAAGAGACCCAGTACTTC
>TRBJ2-7|NA|14|TRBV25-1|few
CASSESGYRGEQYF
TGTGCCAGCAGTGAATCGGGTTATCGGGGAGAGCAGTACTTC
>TRBJ2-5|NA|16|TRBV6-1|few
CASSEALAWGQETQYF
TGTGCCAGCAGTGAAGCCCTAGCGTGGGGCCAAGAGACCCAGTACTTC
>TRBJ2-7|NA|12|TRBV20-1|many
CSARVVSYEQYF
TGCAGTGCTAGAGTTGTCTCCTACGAGCAGTACTTC
>TRBJ2-1|TRBD1|14|TRBV19|few
CTSKGDSSYNEQFF
TGTACCAGTAAAGGGGACAGCTCCTACAATGAGCAGTTCTTC
>TRBJ2-7|NA|13|TRBV20-1|few
CSARDPAPSEQYF
TGCAGTGCTAGAGATCCGGCCCCCTCCGAGCAGTACTTC
>TRBJ2-1|TRBD2|14|TRBV7-2|NA
CASSLGTSKPEQFF
TGTGCCAGCAGCCTGGGGACTAGTAAACCTGAGCAGTTCTTC
>TRBJ2-6|NA|17|TRBV4-1|NA
CASSQGDWRSGANVLTF
TGCGCCAGCAGCCAAGGGGACTGGCGCTCTGGGGCCAACGTCCTGACTTTC
>TRBJ2-7|NA|13|TRBV10-3|many
CAITSQGIYEQYF
TGTGCCATCACCTCGCAGGGGATCTACGAGCAGTACTTC
>TRBJ2-1|NA|11|TRBV5-1|NA
CASSLLGEQFF
TGCGCCAGCAGCTTGTTGGGTGAGCAGTTCTTC
>TRBJ2-1|NA|15|TRBV5-1|many
CASSLARPGNNEQFF
TGCGCCAGCAGCTTGGCCCGTCCGGGAAACAATGAGCAGTTCTTC
>TRBJ2-1|NA|15|TRBV4-3|NA
CASSHGTDFYNEQFF
TGCGCCAGCAGCCACGGGACTGATTTTTACAATGAGCAGTTCTTC
>TRBJ1-1|NA|13|TRBV12-3/TRBV12-4|NA
CASSSSLQVQAFF
TGTGCCAGCAGTTCCTCATTACAGGTTCAGGCTTTCTTT
>TRBJ1-4|NA|15|TRBV9|few
CASSVEGAPGEKLFF
TGTGCCAGCAGCGTAGAAGGGGCGCCGGGTGAAAAACTGTTTTTT
>TRBJ2-1|TRBD1|15|TRBV7-2|NA
CASTPDRASYNEQFF
TGTGCCAGCACCCCCGACAGGGCTTCCTACAATGAGCAGTTCTTC
>TRBJ2-7|TRBD2|13|TRBV29-1|few
CSVGLAGTGEQYF
TGCAGCGTTGGACTAGCGGGAACAGGCGAGCAGTACTTC
>TRBJ2-7|NA|17|TRBV20-1|NA
CSAQRDSGGQGSYEQYF
TGCAGTGCGCAGCGGGACAGTGGGGGGCAAGGCTCCTACGAGCAGTACTTC
>TRBJ2-7|NA|13|TRBV10-3|NA
CATRAGQIDEQYF
TGTGCCACGAGAGCGGGACAGATAGACGAGCAGTACTTC
>TRBJ2-2|TRBD2|15|TRBV2|NA
CASRALAANTGELFF
TGTGCCAGCAGGGCACTAGCGGCGAACACCGGGGAGCTGTTTTTT
>TRBJ2-3|TRBD1|15|TRBV7-9|few
CASSFGDRGPDTQYF
TGTGCCAGCAGCTTCGGGGACAGGGGACCAGATACGCAGTATTTT
>TRBJ2-1|NA|15|TRBV6-2/TRBV6-3|few
CASSYLGQSYNEQFF
TGTGCCAGCAGTTACTTAGGACAGTCCTACAATGAGCAGTTCTTC
>TRBJ1-5|NA|14|TRBV7-2|NA
CASSLGQYNQPQHF
TGTGCCAGCAGCTTAGGACAGTACAATCAGCCCCAGCATTTT
>TRBJ1-1|TRBD1|13|TRBV12-3/TRBV12-4|NA
CATAGTANTEAFF
TGTGCCACCGCGGGGACAGCGAACACTGAAGCTTTCTTT
>TRBJ2-7|TRBD1|15|TRBV9|NA
CASSVGDRGYYEQYF
TGTGCCAGCAGCGTAGGGGACAGGGGGTACTACGAGCAGTACTTC
>TRBJ1-2|TRBD1|14|TRBV7-9|NA
CASSPTGGDYGYTF
TGTGCCAGCAGCCCCACAGGGGGTGACTATGGCTACACCTTC
>TRBJ2-7|TRBD2|16|TRBV15|NA
CATSRVLAANSYEQYF
TGTGCCACCAGCAGAGTACTAGCGGCCAACTCCTACGAGCAGTACTTC
>TRBJ2-7|NA|18|TRBV11-1|NA
CASSLALRKPGPSGEQYF
TGTGCCAGCAGCTTAGCTCTGAGGAAACCGGGACCGTCGGGCGAGCAGTACTTC
>TRBJ2-7|NA|13|TRBV28|NA
CASSPDGAYEQYF
TGTGCCAGCAGTCCAGACGGAGCCTACGAGCAGTACTTC
>TRBJ2-3|NA|18|TRBV4-1|few
CASSQDAKPRDSTDTQYF
TGCGCCAGCAGCCAAGATGCGAAACCTAGAGATAGCACAGATACGCAGTATTTT
>TRBJ2-2|TRBD1|16|TRBV10-3|NA
CAISGDGTGFSGELFF
TGTGCCATCAGTGGCGACGGGACAGGGTTCTCCGGGGAGCTGTTTTTT
>TRBJ2-7|NA|13|TRBV5-1|NA
CASSPEGTHGQYF
TGCGCCAGCAGCCCGGAGGGGACTCACGGGCAGTACTTC
>TRBJ2-1|TRBD2|17|TRBV7-9|NA
CASSPWLGLAGDNEQFF
TGTGCCAGCAGTCCATGGTTAGGTCTAGCGGGGGACAATGAGCAGTTCTTC
>TRBJ2-3|TRBD2|15|TRBV7-9|NA
CASSPRRAGDDTQYF
TGTGCCAGCAGCCCGAGGCGGGCGGGAGACGATACGCAGTATTTT
>TRBJ1-1|NA|16|TRBV4-2|few
CASSQYWGGVNTEAFF
TGTGCCAGCAGCCAATACTGGGGAGGGGTGAACACTGAAGCTTTCTTT
>TRBJ2-7|TRBD1|17|TRBV20-1|few
CSARNTLQGARRRGQYF
TGCAGTGCCCGAAATACCCTACAGGGGGCAAGGCGTCGGGGGCAGTACTTC
>TRBJ2-3|TRBD2|16|TRBV28|NA
CASKVASGPSTDTQYF
TGTGCCAGCAAGGTGGCTAGCGGGCCTAGCACAGATACGCAGTATTTT
>TRBJ2-2|TRBD1|18|TRBV11-2|NA
CASSSGQKLLANTGELFF
TGTGCCAGCAGCTCGGGACAGAAACTTCTAGCGAACACCGGGGAGCTGTTTTTT
>TRBJ1-6|NA|12|TRBV7-9|few
CASSRGQSPLHF
TGTGCCAGCAGCCGCGGGCAATCACCCCTCCACTTT
>TRBJ1-1|NA|12|TRBV28|many
CASRQGYTEAFF
TGTGCCAGCAGGCAGGGGTACACTGAAGCTTTCTTT
>TRBJ2-2|NA|14|TRBV7-3|few
CASSLAGRTGELFF
TGTGCCAGCAGCTTAGCGGGGAGGACCGGGGAGCTGTTTTTT
>TRBJ2-7|NA|15|TRBV7-2|NA
CASSLALFGGYEQYF
TGTGCCAGCAGCTTAGCTTTATTCGGGGGCTACGAGCAGTACTTC
>TRBJ2-2|TRBD2|16|TRBV27|few
CASSPPSGRYTGELFF
TGTGCCAGCAGCCCCCCTAGCGGGAGATACACCGGGGAGCTGTTTTTT
>TRBJ2-3|NA|19|TRBV11-2|few
CASSLRAQGGGIGTDTQYF
TGTGCCAGCAGCCTTAGAGCACAGGGAGGTGGAATAGGCACAGATACGCAGTATTTT
>TRBJ2-2|TRBD2|16|TRBV27|NA
CASKILLAGNTGELFF
TGTGCCAGCAAGATCTTACTAGCGGGAAACACCGGGGAGCTGTTTTTT
>TRBJ2-6|TRBD2|16|TRBV19|NA
CASSPRASGGANVLTF
TGTGCCAGTAGTCCCCGGGCTAGCGGTGGGGCCAACGTCCTGACTTTC
>TRBJ2-1|TRBD2|16|TRBV11-2|few
CASRLQGTSGRNEQFF
TGTGCCAGCAGATTACAGGGGACTAGCGGGAGGAATGAGCAGTTCTTC
>TRBJ2-7|TRBD1|15|TRBV6-2/TRBV6-3|NA
CASSSLPGGSYEQYF
TGTGCCAGCAGTTCTTTGCCAGGGGGATCCTACGAGCAGTACTTC